These 27 T cell receptor beta chains were sequenced from one sample in a study of cytomegalovirus exposure and HLA in healthy donors. With 60 Vbeta and 13 Jbeta primers, the PCR was carried out. The protocol was immunoSEQ multiplex PCR, while the TCRdb copy is restricted to in-frame clones and leaves out a portion. This table holds around 100,000 clones, around 80% found once. The sequencing input was PBMCs. The receptors come from a male donor in good health and CMV-seropositive.

The chain has TRBV7-2 and TRBJ2-7, with 14 bases matching TRBD2. With 1 base clipped from V and 2 bases from J, the junction kept 1 base outside the gene matches. CDR3 size: 16 residues. The germline V gene has CDR1 SGHTA and CDR2 FQGNSA. The CDR3 DNA follows: TGTGCCAGCAGCTTAGGACTAGCGGGAGGGACCTACGAGCAGTACTTC. Amino acid sequence: CASSLGLAGGTYEQYF.

This clone was counted between two and nine times. The chain recombines TRBV6-1 with TRBJ2-6, with D maybe TRBD1 (6 bases). The germline V gene has CDR1 MNHNS and CDR2 SASEGT. The CDR3 runs to 16 residues. Trimming removed 3 bases from V and 2 bases from J, with 11 bases in between. In DNA, the CDR3 is TGTGCCAGCAGTGAGCCGGGACAAGCTGGGGCCAACGTCCTGACTTTC. It encodes CASSEPGQAGANVLTF.

The chain carries TRBV5-1 and TRBJ2-5; 9 bases align to TRBD2. This CDR3 spans 16 amino acids. Looked up from germline, CDR1 is SGHRS and CDR2 is YFSETQ. Losses at the gene ends were 0 bases for V and 3 bases for J; bases not matched to a gene: 6. In DNA, the CDR3 is TGCGCCAGCAGCTTGGTTGGCAGCGGGGGGAAAGAGACCCAGTACTTC. This gives the protein CASSLVGSGGKETQYF.

V usage is TRBV7-9 and J usage is TRBJ2-3; 10 bases line up with TRBD2. V gave up 0 bases and J gave up 8 bases; unmatched junction bases: 14. The CDR3 is made up of 18 amino acids. Germline V gene data show CDR1 as SEHNR and CDR2 as FQNEAQ (reference sequence). The CDR3 coding sequence is TGTGCCAGCAGCTTAGCCCCTGGACTAGCGGTACAGTTCGGTACGCAGTATTTT. This codes for CASSLAPGLAVQFGTQYF.

The CDR3 here is CASSLEGASMNTEAFF. CDR3 bases: TGTGCCAGCAGCTTAGAAGGGGCGAGCATGAACACTGAAGCTTTCTTT. The chain uses TRBV7-8 and TRBJ1-1, with a possible D match to TRBD1 (5 bases). Germline assignment: CDR1 SGHVS and CDR2 FQNEAQ. V was pared by 1 base and J by 0 bases, with 12 bases between. CDR3 length: 16 amino acids.

DNA of the CDR3: TGCGCCAGCAGAACTGAAGGGGCAAGGGAGACCCAGTACTTC. Protein sequence: CASRTEGARETQYF. The chain joins TRBV10-2 to TRBJ2-5; weak D call: TRBD1 (5 bases). Germline V CDR1 and CDR2: WSHSY, SAAADI. CDR3 length equals 14 residues. V dropped 6 bases and J dropped 5 bases, with 16 bases sitting between them.

With regard to this clone: Without the conserved terminal phenylalanine or tryptophan, this CDR3 likely stems from a read error. V usage is TRBV6-6 and J usage is TRBJ1-1; D gene ambiguous. Germline V lookup: CDR1 MNHNY, CDR2 SVGAGI (reference sequence). Deletions cut 1 base from V and 3 bases from J, with 15 bases between. The CDR3 covers 16 residues. CDR3 sequence: CASSYLPGVGDTEAFL. CDR3 DNA sequence: TGTGCCAGCAGTTACTTACCCGGGGTTGGGGACACTGAAGCTTTCCTT.

The rearrangement uses TRBV27 and TRBJ1-3; D remains unclear. V shed 3 bases and J shed 0 bases, with 18 bases lying between them. Germline V gene data show CDR1 as MNHEY and CDR2 as SMNVEV (reference sequence). The length of the CDR3 is 18 residues. CDR3 region: CASSLVIPTETSGNTIYF. The CDR3 coding sequence is TGTGCCAGCAGTTTGGTCATCCCTACTGAAACCTCTGGAAACACCATATATTTT.

V usage is TRBV18 and J usage is TRBJ1-4; D gene uncertain. The V and J ends lost 4 bases and 5 bases respectively, with 14 bases between them. Germline V gene lookup returns CDR1 KGHSH and CDR2 LQKENI. The CDR3 runs 15 residues. CDR3 in DNA: TGTGCCAGCTCACGTACGATGGGCGAAAATGAAAAACTGTTTTTT. Translation gives CASSRTMGENEKLFF.

The CDR3 protein is CASTPSSGANVLTF. The CDR3 DNA reads TGTGCCAGCACCCCGAGCTCTGGGGCCAACGTCCTGACTTTC. J is TRBJ2-6 and V is TRBV7-9; no definite D call. V shed 7 bases and J shed 0 bases, with 7 bases lying between them. Germline V gene data show CDR1 as SEHNR and CDR2 as FQNEAQ (reference sequence). This CDR3 is built from 14 residues.

The rearrangement joins TRBV18 to TRBJ2-1; D remains ambiguous. Germline-derived CDR1 and CDR2 are KGHSH and LQKENI. This CDR3 spans 13 amino acids. V was pared by 3 bases and J by 7 bases, with 10 bases between. The CDR3 DNA reads as TGTGCCAGCTCACCGCGCGACTGGAATGAGCAGTTCTTC. Translating it yields CASSPRDWNEQFF.

The J gene is TRBJ2-7, the V gene TRBV7-9; D is uncertain. This CDR3 has 15 residues. V was cut by 4 bases and J by 2 bases, with 15 bases left in between. Germline lookup yields CDR1 SEHNR and CDR2 FQNEAQ (reference sequence). CDR3 DNA: TGTGCCAGCAGCTACCCGACATCCGATACCTACGAGCAGTACTTC. Translating gives CASSYPTSDTYEQYF.

A single count supports this clone. This chain links TRBV7-8 with TRBJ1-6, with 9 bases matching TRBD1. CDR1 and CDR2 (germline): SGHVS, FQNEAQ. The CDR3 runs 15 residues. The trim removed 5 bases at V and 5 bases at J, leaving 4 bases unmatched. The CDR3 DNA is TGTGCCAGCAGCGGTAGACAGGGGGATAATTCACCCCTCCACTTT. It translates to CASSGRQGDNSPLHF.

The V call is TRBV28, the J call TRBJ1-1, with TRBD1 matching over 7 bases. With 6 bases clipped from V and 10 bases from J, the junction kept 23 bases outside the gene matches. CDR3 length equals 17 residues. Germline values: CDR1 MDHEN, CDR2 SYDVKM. CDR3 DNA: TGTGCCAGCAGCTGGAACCCTGGGACAGACGATTCCCTTGTAGCTTTCTTT. It specifies CASSWNPGTDDSLVAFF. Variable domain in full (rest from reference TRBV28 and TRBJ1-1): DVKVTQSSRYLVKRTGEKVFLECVQDMDHENMFWYRQDPGLGLRLIYFSYDVKMKEKGDIPEGYSVSREKKERFSLILESASTNQTSMYLCASSWNPGTDDSLVAFFGQGTRLTVV.

The chain uses TRBV4-1 and TRBJ1-2; TRBD1 might be the D (5 bases). Germline V CDR1 and CDR2: MGHRA, YSYEKL. The CDR3 loop spans 17 amino acids. Trimming removed 1 base at V and 2 bases at J, with 17 bases between. CDR3 sequence (DNA): TGCGCCAGCAGCCAAGGTCGGGGGGAAAGTTTAAACTATGGCTACACCTTC. Its protein product is CASSQGRGESLNYGYTF.

V usage is TRBV29-1 and J usage is TRBJ2-7; D is perhaps TRBD1 (7 bases). The V gene lost 4 bases and the J gene lost 2 bases, with 15 bases spanning the gap. There are 14 residues in the CDR3. Germline CDR1 reads SQVTM; CDR2 reads ANQGSEA. The chain's CDR3 is CSVVFSGGTYEQYF. The CDR3 DNA reads TGCAGCGTTGTATTTTCAGGGGGGACCTACGAGCAGTACTTC.

The V and J genes are TRBV5-6 and TRBJ1-2; maybe TRBD1 (6 bases). CDR3 size: 16 residues. Germline V gene data show CDR1 as SGHDT and CDR2 as YYEEEE. V lost 3 bases, J lost 2 bases, and 17 bases lay in between. CDR3 sequence reads: CASSYPGQPANYGYTF. The CDR3, as DNA: TGTGCCAGCAGCTACCCGGGACAACCTGCCAACTATGGCTACACCTTC.

The V gene is TRBV30, the J gene TRBJ2-7; 7 positions match TRBD2. J was trimmed by 7 bases and V by 3 bases; bases with no gene match: 15. Germline V gives CDR1 GTSNPN, CDR2 SVGIG (reference sequence). The CDR3 extends over 15 amino acids. CDR3 DNA sequence: TGTGCCTGGAGCTGGGGGGAGGGAAAGGGCCGGGAGCAGTACTTC. It translates to CAWSWGEGKGREQYF.

The chain couples TRBV7-9 to TRBJ1-4, with D possibly TRBD1 on 6 matching bases. Germline-derived CDR1 and CDR2 are SEHNR and FQNEAQ (reference sequence). CDR3 length: 14 amino acids. V was shortened by 1 base and J by 7 bases, with 10 bases between the two germline ends. The CDR3 DNA sequence: TGTGCCAGCAGCTTAGTCGGGACACCTGAAAAACTGTTTTTT. This codes for CASSLVGTPEKLFF.

The chain combines TRBV7-8 with TRBJ1-4; tentative D call: TRBD1 (6 bases). V was clipped by 5 bases and J by 0 bases, with 16 bases between them. Looked up from germline, CDR1 is SGHVS and CDR2 is FQNEAQ. The CDR3 loop spans 17 amino acids. CDR3 residues: CASSEQGRPATNEKLFF. As DNA, the CDR3 is TGTGCCAGCAGCGAACAGGGCCGTCCTGCAACTAATGAAAAACTGTTTTTT.

The chain uses TRBV7-9 and TRBJ2-3; a weak D match, TRBD2 (6 bases). There are 16 residues in the CDR3. Trimming took 5 bases from V and 3 from J, leaving 18 bases between them. CDR1 is SEHNR and CDR2 is FQNEAQ in the germline V gene (reference sequence). The CDR3 loop is CASSPVARRGTDTQYF. The CDR3 region has the DNA TGTGCCAGCAGCCCTGTCGCCCGGAGGGGTACAGATACGCAGTATTTT.

The chain links TRBV30 to TRBJ2-5; perhaps TRBD1 as D (6 bases). The J call may be in error: the DNA end matches TRBJ2-7 better. Germline-derived CDR1 and CDR2 are GTSNPN and SVGIG (reference sequence). The CDR3 contains 11 residues. The CDR3, as DNA: TGTGCCTGGGGGACACTCTACGAGCAGTACTTC. It codes for CAWGTLYEQYF.

This chain connects TRBV6-5 to TRBJ1-1, with 7 bases identical to TRBD1. The CDR3 loop spans 13 amino acids. V trimming: 6 bases; J trimming: 4 bases; junction bases outside the gene matches: 5. The V gene's germline CDR1 is MNHEY and CDR2 SVGAGI. The CDR3, as DNA: TGTGCCAGCAGGCCGACAGGGAGCACTGAAGCTTTCTTT. Protein: CASRPTGSTEAFF.

In DNA, the CDR3 is TGTGCCAGCAGCTTAGGGCTAGCGGTTCCGTTCATGGAGCAGTTCTTC. Encoded protein: CASSLGLAVPFMEQFF. The gene calls are TRBV7-2 and TRBJ2-1, with 7 bases aligning to TRBD2. Germline V CDR1 and CDR2: SGHTA, FQGNSA. Losses at the gene ends were 1 base for V and 10 bases for J; bases not matched to a gene: 13. This CDR3 is built from 16 residues.

This clone was observed once. The chain recombines TRBV6-5 with TRBJ2-7; D call uncertain. Germline V gene lookup returns CDR1 MNHEY and CDR2 SVGAGI. Trimming removed 2 bases at V and 2 bases at J, with 10 bases between. This CDR3 is 14 amino acids long. CDR3: CASSYARVAYEQYF. The DNA of the CDR3 is TGTGCCAGCAGTTACGCCCGGGTGGCCTACGAGCAGTACTTC.

The chain carries TRBV2 and TRBJ1-2; D possibly corresponds to TRBD1 (6 bases). The CDR3 loop spans 13 amino acids. V was cut by 8 bases and J by 8 bases, with 18 bases left in between. Germline CDR1 reads SNHLY; CDR2 reads FYNNEI. The CDR3 nucleotides are TGTGCCAGCCATGACCAGGGGTTCGGGGGCTACACCTTC. Its translation is CASHDQGFGGYTF. Full variable domain (rest looked up from reference TRBV2 and TRBJ1-2): EPEVTQTPSHQVTQMGQEVILRCVPISNHLYFYWYRQILGQKVEFLVSFYNNEISEKSEIFDDQFSVERPDGSNFTLKIRSTKLEDSAMYFCASHDQGFGGYTFGSGTRLTVV.

The chain couples TRBV28 to TRBJ1-4, with D possibly TRBD1 on 5 matching bases. This CDR3 region has 13 residues. The germline V and J ends were trimmed by 5 bases and 5 bases, with 9 bases remaining between them. Germline CDR1 and CDR2: MDHEN and SYDVKM. The CDR3 protein is CASSPQGNEKLFF. As DNA, the CDR3 is TGTGCCAGCAGTCCTCAGGGAAATGAAAAACTGTTTTTT.